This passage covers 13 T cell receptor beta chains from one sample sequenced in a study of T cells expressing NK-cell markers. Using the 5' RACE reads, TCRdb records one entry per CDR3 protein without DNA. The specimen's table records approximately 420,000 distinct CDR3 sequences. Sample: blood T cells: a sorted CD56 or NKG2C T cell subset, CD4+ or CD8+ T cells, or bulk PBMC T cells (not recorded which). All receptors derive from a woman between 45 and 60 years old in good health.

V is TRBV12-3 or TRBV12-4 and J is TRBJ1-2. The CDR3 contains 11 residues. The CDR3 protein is CASSFLYDYTF.

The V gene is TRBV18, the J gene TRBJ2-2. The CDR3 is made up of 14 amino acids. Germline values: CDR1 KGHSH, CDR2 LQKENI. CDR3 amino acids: CASSPRQQSGELFF.

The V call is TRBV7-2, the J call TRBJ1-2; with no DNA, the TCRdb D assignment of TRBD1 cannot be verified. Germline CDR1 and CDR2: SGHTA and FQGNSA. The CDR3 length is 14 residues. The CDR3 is CASSPGRTNYGYTF.

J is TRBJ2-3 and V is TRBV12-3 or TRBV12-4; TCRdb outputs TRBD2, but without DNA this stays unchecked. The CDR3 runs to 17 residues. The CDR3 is CASSWSPGLASTDTQYF.

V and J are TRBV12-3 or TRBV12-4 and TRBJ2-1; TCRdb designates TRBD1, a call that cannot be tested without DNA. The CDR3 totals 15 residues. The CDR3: CASTARNGAYNEQFF.

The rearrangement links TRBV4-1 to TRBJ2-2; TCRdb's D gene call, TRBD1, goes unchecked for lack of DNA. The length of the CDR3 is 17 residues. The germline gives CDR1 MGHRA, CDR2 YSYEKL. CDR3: CASSQEEWRQGSGELFF.

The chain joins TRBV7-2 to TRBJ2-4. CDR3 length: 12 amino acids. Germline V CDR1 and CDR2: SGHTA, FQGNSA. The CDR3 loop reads CASSPTQNIQYF.

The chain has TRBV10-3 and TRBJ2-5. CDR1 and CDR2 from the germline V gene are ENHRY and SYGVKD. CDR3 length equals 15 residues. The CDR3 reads CAISEIETRRETQYF.

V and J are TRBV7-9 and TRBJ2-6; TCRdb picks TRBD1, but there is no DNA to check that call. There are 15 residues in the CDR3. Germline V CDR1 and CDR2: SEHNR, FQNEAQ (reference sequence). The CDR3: CASRSQGGARDVLTF.

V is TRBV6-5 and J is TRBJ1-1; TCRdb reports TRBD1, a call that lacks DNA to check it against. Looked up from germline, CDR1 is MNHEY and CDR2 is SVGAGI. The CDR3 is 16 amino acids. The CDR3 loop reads CASSGTGALSKPEAFF.

CDR3 residues: CSVSWSYEQYF. The chain carries TRBV29-1 and TRBJ2-7. This CDR3 is built from 11 residues. The V gene's germline CDR1 is SQVTM and CDR2 ANQGSEA.

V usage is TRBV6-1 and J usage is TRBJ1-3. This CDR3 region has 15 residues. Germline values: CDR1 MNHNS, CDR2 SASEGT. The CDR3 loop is CASRDTVSSGNTIYF.

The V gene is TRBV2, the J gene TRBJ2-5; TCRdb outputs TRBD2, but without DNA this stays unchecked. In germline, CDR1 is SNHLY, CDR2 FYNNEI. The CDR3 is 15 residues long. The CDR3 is CASSPDWGGGKTQYF.